Below, 22 T cell receptor beta chains from the same sample are listed, as sequenced in a study of shared clonotypes between healthy human individuals. The table came from immunoSEQ multiplex PCR; TCRdb's copy has only in-frame clones and leaves some out. The table includes millions of clones, about 95% detected once. CD45RO-negative cells were positively selected for CCR7, leaving out terminally differentiated effector memory CD45RA+ cells. Sequenced material: naive CD8+ T cells sorted from blood. Source of these receptors: a man aged 18 to 35 in good health.

This chain connects TRBV6-6 to TRBJ2-7; D is possibly TRBD1 (6 bases). Trimming took 8 bases from V and 1 from J, leaving 9 bases between them. Germline V CDR1 and CDR2: MNHNY, SVGAGI (reference sequence). The CDR3 length is 12 residues. CDR3 protein: CASEGQSYEQYF. DNA for the CDR3: TGTGCCAGCGAAGGACAGTCCTACGAGCAGTACTTC.

The chain couples TRBV14 to TRBJ2-5; D ambiguous. The CDR3 spans 14 residues. V shed 0 bases and J shed 2 bases, with 7 bases lying between them. Germline CDR1 is SGHDN and CDR2 is FVKESK. CDR3 loop: CASSQDWGQETQYF. CDR3 nucleotides: TGTGCCAGCAGCCAAGATTGGGGTCAAGAGACCCAGTACTTC.

This chain connects TRBV7-8 to TRBJ2-7, with TRBD2 matching 7 bases. Germline values: CDR1 SGHVS, CDR2 FQNEAQ. J gave up 3 bases and V 3 bases, and 14 bases lay outside the gene matches. The length of the CDR3 is 17 residues. CDR3 DNA sequence: TGTGCCAGCAGCTTGGGTATGGTGGGAGGGCCGTTCTACGAGCAGTACTTC. It translates to CASSLGMVGGPFYEQYF.

This chain links TRBV5-6 with TRBJ2-7; D possibly matches TRBD1 or TRBD2 (5 bases each). Trimming pared 0 bases from V and 2 bases from J, leaving 9 bases between. Germline V gene lookup returns CDR1 SGHDT and CDR2 YYEEEE. The CDR3 contains 14 residues. The CDR3 DNA reads TGTGCCAGCAGCTTGGTGGGGGAAACCTACGAGCAGTACTTC. It translates to CASSLVGETYEQYF. The full variable domain, with the rest looked up from reference TRBV5-6 and TRBJ2-7, is DAGVTQSPTHLIKTRGQQVTLRCSPKSGHDTVSWYQQALGQGPQFIFQYYEEEERQRGNFPDRFSGHQFPNYSSELNVNALLLGDSALYLCASSLVGETYEQYFGPGTRLTVT.

Points on this clone: This CDR3 is also generated by other DNA sequences in the sample. The chain couples TRBV19 to TRBJ1-5, with D uncertain. Per the germline V gene, CDR1 is LNHDA and CDR2 is SQIVND (reference sequence). This CDR3 is built from 12 residues. Trimming shortened V by 7 bases and J by 2 bases, and 6 bases separated the two germline ends. CDR3 DNA sequence: TGTGCCAGTACCCCGGGCAATCAGCCCCAGCATTTT. Protein: CASTPGNQPQHF.

As DNA, the CDR3 is TGTGCCAGCAGCCAAGATCCCCTGAGCGGGGGGGCCTACGAGCAGTACTTC. Translation: CASSQDPLSGGAYEQYF. J is TRBJ2-7 and V is TRBV4-2, with 10 bases fitting TRBD2. Trimming took 0 bases from V and 2 from J; bases not matched to a gene: 7. CDR1 LGHNA and CDR2 YNFKEQ come from the germline V gene. This CDR3 region has 17 residues.

The V and J genes are TRBV27 and TRBJ2-7; D is perhaps TRBD1 or TRBD2 (6 bases each). With 5 bases removed from V and 5 bases from J, the gap between germline ends came to 22 bases. Germline-derived CDR1 and CDR2 are MNHEY and SMNVEV (reference sequence). The CDR3 spans 16 residues. Here the CDR3 DNA reads TGTGCCAGCAGTCCAACTCGACTAGGGGGTTTGCACGAGCAGTACTTC. Amino acids: CASSPTRLGGLHEQYF.

The rearrangement uses TRBV29-1 and TRBJ2-7, with D hard to call. Germline CDR1 reads SQVTM; CDR2 reads ANQGSEA. V was clipped by 6 bases and J by 5 bases, with 14 bases between them. The CDR3 spans 12 residues. CDR3 DNA: TGCAGCGTATGTGATAGGGCTGACGAGCAGTACTTC. Its protein is CSVCDRADEQYF.

The rearrangement links TRBV9 to TRBJ2-1; 10 bases align to TRBD2. Unmatched junction bases numbered 7, after V lost 3 bases and J lost 4 bases. The CDR3 is made up of 16 amino acids. Germline V gives CDR1 SGDLS, CDR2 YYNGEE. As DNA, the CDR3 is TGTGCCAGCAGCGAGGGAGGGACTAGCGTATACAATGAGCAGTTCTTC. This gives the protein CASSEGGTSVYNEQFF.

This chain joins TRBV5-1 and TRBJ2-7; D unresolved. CDR3 length: 14 residues. The V gene lost 1 base and the J gene lost 5 bases, with 13 bases spanning the gap. CDR1 SGHRS and CDR2 YFSETQ come from the germline V gene. CDR3 amino acids: CASSLFPSEDEQYF. As DNA, the CDR3 is TGCGCCAGCAGCTTGTTCCCTAGTGAGGACGAGCAGTACTTC.

This chain connects TRBV6-6 to TRBJ1-4, with TRBD1 identical over 9 bases. The V segment lost 3 bases and the J segment 8 bases; nucleotides outside the gene matches: 4. The CDR3 consists of 14 residues. Germline values: CDR1 MNHNY, CDR2 SVGAGI (reference sequence). CDR3 in DNA: TGTGCCAGCAGTTATGCCGGACAGGGGGAAAAACTGTTTTTT. Its translation is CASSYAGQGEKLFF.

This chain uses TRBV4-1 with TRBJ1-1, with TRBD1 identical over 7 bases. Germline values: CDR1 MGHRA, CDR2 YSYEKL. The CDR3 has 16 residues. Trimming cost V 4 bases and J 0 bases; bases outside gene matches: 8. The CDR3 nucleotides are TGCGCCAGCAGCCCTAGGACAGGAAAAATGAACACTGAAGCTTTCTTT. Translated: CASSPRTGKMNTEAFF.

The chain links TRBV4-1 to TRBJ2-7; no reliable D call. Germline CDR1 is MGHRA and CDR2 is YSYEKL. The CDR3 consists of 14 residues. The ends were cut back, 4 bases at V and 4 bases at J, with 14 bases in the middle. CDR3 residues: CASSPGPRGYEQYF. The CDR3 bases are TGCGCCAGCAGCCCCGGACCCAGAGGATACGAGCAGTACTTC.

The chain carries TRBV2 and TRBJ2-3; D ambiguous. The V gene lost 7 bases and the J gene lost 1 base, with 12 bases spanning the gap. The germline CDR1 and CDR2 sequences are SNHLY and FYNNEI. The CDR3 is 14 amino acids. The CDR3 reads CASNDPRGTDTQYF. The CDR3 region has the DNA TGTGCCAGCAACGATCCCCGGGGCACAGATACGCAGTATTTT.

The chain links TRBV6-6 to TRBJ2-7; TRBD1 might be the D (5 bases). CDR1 is MNHNY, CDR2 SVGAGI, per germline (reference sequence). Trimming cost V 2 bases and J 2 bases, with 10 bases left between them. The CDR3 loop spans 14 amino acids. Here the CDR3 reads CASSYGQGPYEQYF. The CDR3 nucleotides are TGTGCCAGCAGTTACGGGCAGGGCCCCTACGAGCAGTACTTC.

The chain couples TRBV5-1 to TRBJ2-5; 10 bases fit TRBD2. Trimming cost V 5 bases and J 4 bases; bases outside gene matches: 11. The V gene's germline CDR1 is SGHRS and CDR2 YFSETQ. This CDR3 is built from 16 residues. The CDR3 DNA reads TGCGCCAGCAGTTTGAACTGGGGACTAGCGTCAGAGACCCAGTACTTC. It codes for CASSLNWGLASETQYF.

The rearrangement uses TRBV5-4 and TRBJ2-1; 8 bases fit TRBD1. V trimming: 1 base; J trimming: 4 bases; junction bases outside the gene matches: 7. The CDR3 runs 16 residues. The germline V gene has CDR1 SGHNT and CDR2 YYREEE (reference sequence). The CDR3 coding sequence is TGTGCCAGCAGCTTGCTCGGACAGGGAAGATACAATGAGCAGTTCTTC. Translation gives CASSLLGQGRYNEQFF.

The chain couples TRBV6-1 to TRBJ1-5; D call uncertain. This CDR3 spans 15 amino acids. V was pared by 5 bases and J by 5 bases, with 16 bases between. The V gene's germline CDR1 is MNHNS and CDR2 SASEGT. Here the CDR3 DNA reads TGTGCCAGCAGTCTCCCGGGCAGGATCGATCAGCCCCAGCATTTT. It codes for CASSLPGRIDQPQHF.

The chain employs TRBV6-1 and TRBJ2-1; TRBD2 matches at 11 bases. The CDR3 extends over 16 amino acids. V lost 2 bases to trimming and J lost 5 bases; unmatched junction nucleotides: 5. Germline CDR1 MNHNS, CDR2 SASEGT. The CDR3: CASSEIGLAGNNEQFF. The CDR3 DNA sequence: TGTGCCAGCAGTGAAATAGGACTAGCGGGTAACAATGAGCAGTTCTTC.

About this clone: This sample also contains other DNA sequences that code for the same CDR3. The rearrangement links TRBV14 to TRBJ2-7, with D unclear. V lost 3 bases and J lost 2, with 11 bases in between. The CDR3 totals 14 residues. Germline loops: CDR1 SGHDN, CDR2 FVKESK. In DNA, the CDR3 is TGTGCCAGCAGCCAGAGCTTGGCCCCCTACGAGCAGTACTTC. Protein sequence: CASSQSLAPYEQYF.

The rearrangement joins TRBV10-1 to TRBJ2-1; the match to TRBD2 covers 7 bases. The germline gives CDR1 WNHNN, CDR2 SYGVQD (reference sequence). The CDR3 loop spans 17 amino acids. The ends lost 2 bases at V and 8 bases at J; junction bases unmatched: 15. CDR3: CASSEPNLEGGWDEQFF. CDR3 nucleotide sequence: TGCGCCAGCAGTGAGCCGAACCTGGAGGGAGGGTGGGATGAGCAGTTCTTC.

This chain connects TRBV2 to TRBJ2-7; 8 bases align to TRBD2. The CDR3 has 15 amino acids. J lost 2 bases, V lost 6 bases, and 9 bases had no gene match. Germline CDR1 and CDR2: SNHLY and FYNNEI. Here the CDR3 reads CASSQTRGGAYEQYF. CDR3 nucleotide sequence: TGTGCCAGCAGCCAAACTCGGGGGGGCGCCTACGAGCAGTACTTC.